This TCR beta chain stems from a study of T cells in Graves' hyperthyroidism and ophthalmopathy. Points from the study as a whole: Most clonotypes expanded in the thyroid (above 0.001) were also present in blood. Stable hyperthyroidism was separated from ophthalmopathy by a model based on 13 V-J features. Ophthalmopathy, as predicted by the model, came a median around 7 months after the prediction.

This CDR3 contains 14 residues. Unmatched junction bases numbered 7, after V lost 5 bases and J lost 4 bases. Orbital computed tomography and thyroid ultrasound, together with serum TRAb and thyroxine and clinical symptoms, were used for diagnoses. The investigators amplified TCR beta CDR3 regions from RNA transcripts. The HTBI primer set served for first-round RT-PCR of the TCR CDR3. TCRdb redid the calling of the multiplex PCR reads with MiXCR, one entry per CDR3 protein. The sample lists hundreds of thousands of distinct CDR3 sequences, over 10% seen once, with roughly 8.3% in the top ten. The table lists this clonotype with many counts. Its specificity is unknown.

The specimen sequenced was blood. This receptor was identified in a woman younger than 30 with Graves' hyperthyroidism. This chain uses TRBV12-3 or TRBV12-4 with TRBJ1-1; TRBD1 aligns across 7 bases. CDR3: CASSRTGQVTEAFF. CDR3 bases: TGTGCCAGCAGTAGGACAGGACAGGTCACTGAAGCTTTCTTT.